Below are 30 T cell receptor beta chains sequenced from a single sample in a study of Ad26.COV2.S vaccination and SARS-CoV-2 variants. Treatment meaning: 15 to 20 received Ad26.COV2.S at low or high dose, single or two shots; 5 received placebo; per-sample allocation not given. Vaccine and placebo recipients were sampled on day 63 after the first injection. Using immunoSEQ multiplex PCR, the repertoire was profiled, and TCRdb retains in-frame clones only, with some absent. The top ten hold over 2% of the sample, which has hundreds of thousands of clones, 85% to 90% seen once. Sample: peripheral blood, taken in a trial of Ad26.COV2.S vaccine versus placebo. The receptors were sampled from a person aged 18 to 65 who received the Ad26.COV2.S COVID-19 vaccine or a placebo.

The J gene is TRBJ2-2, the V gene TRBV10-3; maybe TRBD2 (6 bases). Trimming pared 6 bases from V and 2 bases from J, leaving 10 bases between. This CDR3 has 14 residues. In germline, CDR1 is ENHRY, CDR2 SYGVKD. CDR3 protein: CAIREGSNTGELFF. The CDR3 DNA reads TGTGCCATCAGGGAGGGAAGTAACACCGGGGAGCTGTTTTTT.

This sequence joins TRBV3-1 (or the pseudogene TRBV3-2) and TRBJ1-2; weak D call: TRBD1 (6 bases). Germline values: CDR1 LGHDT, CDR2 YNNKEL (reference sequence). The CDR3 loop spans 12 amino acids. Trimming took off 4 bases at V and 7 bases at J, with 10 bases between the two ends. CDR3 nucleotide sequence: TGTGCCAGCAGCCCGGAGACAGGTGGCTACACCTTC. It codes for CASSPETGGYTF.

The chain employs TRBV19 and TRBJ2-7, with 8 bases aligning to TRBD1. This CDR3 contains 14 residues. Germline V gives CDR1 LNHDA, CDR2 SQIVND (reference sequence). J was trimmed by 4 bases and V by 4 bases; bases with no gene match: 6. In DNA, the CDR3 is TGTGCCAGTAGTAGACCGGGACAGGAGTACGAGCAGTACTTC. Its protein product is CASSRPGQEYEQYF.

The DNA of the CDR3 is TGTGCCAGCAGTGACGGGACAAAAGGGTACGAGCAGTACTTC. Translated, it gives CASSDGTKGYEQYF. The J gene is TRBJ2-7, the V gene TRBV6-1; a possible D gene is TRBD1 (6 bases). Germline assignment: CDR1 MNHNS and CDR2 SASEGT. The CDR3 is 14 residues long. Trimming removed 3 bases at V and 4 bases at J, with 13 bases between.

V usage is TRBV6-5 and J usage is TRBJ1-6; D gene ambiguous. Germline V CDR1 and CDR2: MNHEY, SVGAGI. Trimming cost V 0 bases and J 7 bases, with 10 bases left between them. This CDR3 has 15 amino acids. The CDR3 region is CASSYSKGLNSPLHF. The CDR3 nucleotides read TGTGCCAGCAGTTACTCTAAAGGGTTGAATTCACCCCTCCACTTT.

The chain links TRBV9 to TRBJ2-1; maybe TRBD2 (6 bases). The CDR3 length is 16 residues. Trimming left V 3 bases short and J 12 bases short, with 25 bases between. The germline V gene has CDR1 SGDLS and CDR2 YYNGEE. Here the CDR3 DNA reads TGTGCCAGCAGCGGGGGGGTTTCCCAGCAACCCACCGTGCAGTTCTTC. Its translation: CASSGGVSQQPTVQFF.

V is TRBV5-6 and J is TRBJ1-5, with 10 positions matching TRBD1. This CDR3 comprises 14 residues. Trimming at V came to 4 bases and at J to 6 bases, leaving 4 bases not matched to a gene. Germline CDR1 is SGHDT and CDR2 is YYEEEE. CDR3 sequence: CASSTTGGGQPQHF. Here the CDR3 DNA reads TGTGCCAGCAGCACGACAGGGGGCGGTCAGCCCCAGCATTTT.

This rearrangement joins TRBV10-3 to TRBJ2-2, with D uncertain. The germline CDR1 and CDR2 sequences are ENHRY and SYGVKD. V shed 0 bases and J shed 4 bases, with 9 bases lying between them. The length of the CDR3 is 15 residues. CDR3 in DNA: TGTGCCATCAGTGAGTCGATAAGCGCCACCGGGGAGCTGTTTTTT. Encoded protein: CAISESISATGELFF.

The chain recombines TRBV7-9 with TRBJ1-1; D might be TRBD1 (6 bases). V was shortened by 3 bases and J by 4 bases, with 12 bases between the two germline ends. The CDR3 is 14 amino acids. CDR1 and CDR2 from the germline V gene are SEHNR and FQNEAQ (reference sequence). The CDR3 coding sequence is TGTGCCAGCAGCTTGTGGGGGGGCCTCACTGAAGCTTTCTTT. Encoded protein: CASSLWGGLTEAFF.

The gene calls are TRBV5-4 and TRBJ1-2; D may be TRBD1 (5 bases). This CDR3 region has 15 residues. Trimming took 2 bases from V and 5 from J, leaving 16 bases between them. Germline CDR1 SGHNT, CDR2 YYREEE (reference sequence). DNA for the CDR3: TGTGCCAGCAGCTTTTCGGGACTCGAGGGGTATGGCTACACCTTC. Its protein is CASSFSGLEGYGYTF.

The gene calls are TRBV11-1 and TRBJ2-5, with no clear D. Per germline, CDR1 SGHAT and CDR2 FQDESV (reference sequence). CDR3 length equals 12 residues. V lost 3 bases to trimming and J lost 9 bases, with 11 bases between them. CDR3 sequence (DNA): TGTGCCAGCAGCTTGGTTGTTGGGGCCCAGTACTTC. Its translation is CASSLVVGAQYF.

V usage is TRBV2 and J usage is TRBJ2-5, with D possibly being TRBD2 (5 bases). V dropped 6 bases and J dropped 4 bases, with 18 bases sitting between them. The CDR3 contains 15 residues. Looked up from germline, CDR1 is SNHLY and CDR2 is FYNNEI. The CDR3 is CASSEDEGVRETQYF. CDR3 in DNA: TGTGCCAGCAGCGAGGACGAGGGTGTTCGAGAGACCCAGTACTTC.

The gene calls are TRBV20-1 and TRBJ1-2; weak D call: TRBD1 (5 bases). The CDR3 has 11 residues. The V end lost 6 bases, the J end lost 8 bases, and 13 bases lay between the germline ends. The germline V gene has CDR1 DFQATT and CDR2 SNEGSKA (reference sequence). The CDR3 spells CSAGGGEGYTF. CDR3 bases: TGCAGTGCCGGCGGAGGGGAAGGCTACACCTTC.

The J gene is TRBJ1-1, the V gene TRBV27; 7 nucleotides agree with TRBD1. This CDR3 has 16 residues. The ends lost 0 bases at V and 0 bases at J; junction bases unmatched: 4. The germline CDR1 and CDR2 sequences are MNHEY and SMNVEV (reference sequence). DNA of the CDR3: TGTGCCAGCAGTTTATCTCCGGGGACAGTGAACACTGAAGCTTTCTTT. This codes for CASSLSPGTVNTEAFF.

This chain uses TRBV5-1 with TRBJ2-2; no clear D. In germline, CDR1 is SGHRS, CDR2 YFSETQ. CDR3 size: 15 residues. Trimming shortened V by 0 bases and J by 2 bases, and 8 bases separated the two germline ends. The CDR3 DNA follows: TGCGCCAGCAGCTTGGTGGAGCTAAACACCGGGGAGCTGTTTTTT. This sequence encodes CASSLVELNTGELFF.

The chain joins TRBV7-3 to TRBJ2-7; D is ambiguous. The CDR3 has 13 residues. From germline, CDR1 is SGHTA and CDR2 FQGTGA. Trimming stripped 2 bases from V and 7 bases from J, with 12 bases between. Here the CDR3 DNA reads TGTGCCAGCAGCTTAGAGGCCCGGCGGGAGCAGTACTTC. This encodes CASSLEARREQYF.

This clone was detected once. CDR3 DNA: TGTGCCAGCAGCTTAGCGACAGGGCCCTATGGCTACACCTTC. It yields the protein CASSLATGPYGYTF. This chain connects TRBV7-2 to TRBJ1-2; the match to TRBD1 covers 7 bases. The CDR3 has 14 residues. Losses at the gene ends were 0 bases for V and 4 bases for J; bases not matched to a gene: 2. Germline V gene data show CDR1 as SGHTA and CDR2 as FQGNSA.

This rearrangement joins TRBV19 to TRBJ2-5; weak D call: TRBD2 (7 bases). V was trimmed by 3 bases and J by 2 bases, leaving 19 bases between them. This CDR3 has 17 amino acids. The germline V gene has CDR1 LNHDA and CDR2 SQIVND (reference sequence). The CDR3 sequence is CASSIRGGTTRQETQYF. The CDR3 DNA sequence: TGTGCCAGTAGTATCAGAGGGGGGACTACCAGACAAGAGACCCAGTACTTC.

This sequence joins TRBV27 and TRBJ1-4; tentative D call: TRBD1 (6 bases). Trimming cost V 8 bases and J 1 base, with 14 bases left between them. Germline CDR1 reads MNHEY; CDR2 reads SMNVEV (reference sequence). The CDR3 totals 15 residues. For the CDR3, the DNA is TGTGCCAGCGGACCGACAGGTCTAACTAATGAAAAACTGTTTTTT. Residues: CASGPTGLTNEKLFF.

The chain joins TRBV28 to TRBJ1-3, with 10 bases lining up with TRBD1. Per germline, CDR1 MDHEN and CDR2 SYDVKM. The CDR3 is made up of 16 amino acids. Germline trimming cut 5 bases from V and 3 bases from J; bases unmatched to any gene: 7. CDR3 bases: TGTGCCAGCAGTACCCCGGGACAGGGGTTTGGAAACACCATATATTTT. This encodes CASSTPGQGFGNTIYF.

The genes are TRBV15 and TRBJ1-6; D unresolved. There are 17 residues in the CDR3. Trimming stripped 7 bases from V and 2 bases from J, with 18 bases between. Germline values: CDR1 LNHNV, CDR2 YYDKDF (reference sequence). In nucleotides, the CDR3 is TGTGCCACCACCTCATTAGGGTCTCGCGCCTATAATTCACCCCTCCACTTT. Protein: CATTSLGSRAYNSPLHF. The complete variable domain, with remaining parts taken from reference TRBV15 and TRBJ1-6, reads DAMVIQNPRYQVTQFGKPVTLSCSQTLNHNVMYWYQQKSSQAPKLLFHYYDKDFNNEADTPDNFQSRRPNTSFCFLDIRSPGLGDTAMYLCATTSLGSRAYNSPLHFGNGTRLTVT.

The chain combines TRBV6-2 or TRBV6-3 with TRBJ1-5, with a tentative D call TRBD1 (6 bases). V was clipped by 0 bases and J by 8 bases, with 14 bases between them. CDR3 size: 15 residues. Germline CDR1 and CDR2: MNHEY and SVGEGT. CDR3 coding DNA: TGTGCCAGCAGTTACTCGGGACACGGGAGGGAGCCCCAGCATTTT. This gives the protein CASSYSGHGREPQHF.

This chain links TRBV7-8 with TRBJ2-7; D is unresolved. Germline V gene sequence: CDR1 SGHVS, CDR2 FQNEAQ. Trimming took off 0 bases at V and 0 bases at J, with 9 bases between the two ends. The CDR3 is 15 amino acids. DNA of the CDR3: TGTGCCAGCAGCTTAGCGCCGGGTAGCTCCTACGAGCAGTACGTC. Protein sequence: CASSLAPGSSYEQYV.

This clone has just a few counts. Here the CDR3 reads CASSPPLSSMNNEQFF. The CDR3 DNA reads as TGTGCCAGCTCACCACCTCTAAGTTCGATGAACAATGAGCAGTTCTTC. The V call is TRBV18, the J call TRBJ2-1; D is unresolved. The CDR3 extends over 16 amino acids. The V gene's germline CDR1 is KGHSH and CDR2 LQKENI. V gave up 0 bases and J gave up 5 bases, with 14 bases separating them.

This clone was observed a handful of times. The CDR3 sequence: CASSHLDLLSYNEQFF. For the CDR3, the DNA is TGCGCCAGCAGCCATCTGGACTTGCTGTCCTACAATGAGCAGTTCTTC. V is TRBV4-1 and J is TRBJ2-1, with a tentative D call TRBD2 (5 bases). Germline loops: CDR1 MGHRA, CDR2 YSYEKL. V gave up 3 bases and J gave up 1 base, with 13 bases separating them. This CDR3 contains 16 residues.

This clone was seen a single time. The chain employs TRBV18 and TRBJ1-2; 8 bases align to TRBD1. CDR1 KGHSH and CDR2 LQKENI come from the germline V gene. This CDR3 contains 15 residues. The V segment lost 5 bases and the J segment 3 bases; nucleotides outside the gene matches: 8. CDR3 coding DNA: TGTGCCAGCTCAGGACAGGGACCCCTTGACTATGGCTACACCTTC. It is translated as CASSGQGPLDYGYTF.

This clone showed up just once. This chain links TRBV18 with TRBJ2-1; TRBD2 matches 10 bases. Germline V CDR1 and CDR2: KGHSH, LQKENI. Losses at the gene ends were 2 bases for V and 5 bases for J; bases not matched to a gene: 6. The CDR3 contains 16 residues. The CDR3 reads CASSPVLAGRNNEQFF. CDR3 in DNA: TGTGCCAGCTCACCAGTACTAGCGGGACGGAACAATGAGCAGTTCTTC.

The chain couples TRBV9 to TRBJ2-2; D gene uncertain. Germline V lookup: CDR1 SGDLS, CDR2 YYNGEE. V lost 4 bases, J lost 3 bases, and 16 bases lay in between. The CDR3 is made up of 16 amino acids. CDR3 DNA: TGTGCCAGCAGCCCACGGGCCGGAGAGTACACCGGGGAGCTGTTTTTT. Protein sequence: CASSPRAGEYTGELFF.

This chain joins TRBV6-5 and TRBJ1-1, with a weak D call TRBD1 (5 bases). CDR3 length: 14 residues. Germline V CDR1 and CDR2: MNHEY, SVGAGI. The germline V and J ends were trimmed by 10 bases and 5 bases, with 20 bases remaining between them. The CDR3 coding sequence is TGTGCCACCACCCGCAGGGAGGTGGATACTGAAGCTTTCTTT. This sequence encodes CATTRREVDTEAFF.

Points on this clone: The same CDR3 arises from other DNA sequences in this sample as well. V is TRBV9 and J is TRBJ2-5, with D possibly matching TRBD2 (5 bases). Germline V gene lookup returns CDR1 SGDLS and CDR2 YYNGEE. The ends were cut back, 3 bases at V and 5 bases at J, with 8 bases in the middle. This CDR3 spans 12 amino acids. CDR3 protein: CASSGPGETQYF. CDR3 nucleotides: TGTGCCAGCAGCGGGCCGGGGGAGACCCAGTACTTC.